These 25 T cell receptor beta chains came from one sample sequenced in a study of blood T cell repertoires in COVID-19. The protocol was immunoSEQ multiplex PCR, while the TCRdb copy is restricted to in-frame clones and leaves out a portion. Found here are 290,000 or so clones, around nine tenths of them singletons; the top ten hold around 2.4%. The sequenced sample was PBMCs or T cells enriched from blood (not recorded which). These receptors originate from a woman in her late teens or twenties who had recovered from COVID-19.

The J gene is TRBJ2-7, the V gene TRBV4-3; 10 bases fit TRBD1. Germline CDR1 LGHNA, CDR2 YSLEER. The ends lost 0 bases at V and 4 bases at J; junction bases unmatched: 6. The CDR3 length is 16 residues. CDR3 protein: CASSQENPGQGYEQYF. As DNA, the CDR3 is TGCGCCAGCAGCCAAGAAAATCCGGGACAGGGGTACGAGCAGTACTTC.

This clone was seen a handful of times. The V and J genes are TRBV6-1 and TRBJ2-7; possibly TRBD2 for D (5 bases). There are 15 residues in the CDR3. Germline assignment: CDR1 MNHNS and CDR2 SASEGT. V lost 0 bases, J lost 6 bases, and 15 bases lay in between. The CDR3, as DNA: TGTGCCAGCAGTGAAGCGATTGGGCCCCGGGGCGAGCAGTACTTC. This gives the protein CASSEAIGPRGEQYF.

The J gene is TRBJ1-1, the V gene TRBV7-6, with a possible D match to TRBD1 (5 bases). The V end lost 1 base, the J end lost 1 base, and 13 bases lay between the germline ends. This CDR3 region has 16 residues. CDR1 is SGHVS, CDR2 FNYEAQ, per germline. The chain's CDR3 is CASSLDRQLKNTEAFF. In DNA, the CDR3 is TGTGCCAGCAGCTTAGACCGACAGTTAAAGAACACTGAAGCTTTCTTT.

The genes are TRBV9 and TRBJ1-5; maybe TRBD1 (5 bases). The CDR3 consists of 13 residues. The ends were cut back, 4 bases at V and 7 bases at J, with 12 bases in the middle. Germline V lookup: CDR1 SGDLS, CDR2 YYNGEE. The CDR3 DNA is TGTGCCAGCAGCATCGAGGAGGGGCAGCCCCAGCATTTT. Its protein product is CASSIEEGQPQHF.

This clone appeared once. V usage is TRBV30 and J usage is TRBJ1-1; D may be TRBD1 (5 bases). The CDR3 runs to 15 residues. Germline assignment: CDR1 GTSNPN and CDR2 SVGIG (reference sequence). V lost 2 bases and J 6 bases, leaving 19 bases between the germline ends. CDR3 nucleotide sequence: TGTGCCTGGAGTACGGGGGGACCAGGGTTGCCTGAAGCTTTCTTT. Amino acids: CAWSTGGPGLPEAFF.

The sample holds a few counts of this clone. The rearrangement links TRBV11-3 to TRBJ1-6; 7 bases align to TRBD1. After removal of 6 bases from V and 9 bases from J, the junction contained 11 bases not matched to a gene. Germline CDR1 is SGHNT and CDR2 is YENEEA. CDR3 size: 15 residues. The CDR3: CASSPSDRASSPLHF. As DNA, the CDR3 is TGTGCCAGCAGTCCCTCTGACAGGGCAAGTTCACCCCTCCACTTT.

This clone was seen more than once but under ten times. This sequence joins TRBV9 and TRBJ1-2; D remains unclear. V lost 3 bases and J 8 bases, leaving 26 bases between the germline ends. CDR1 and CDR2 (germline): SGDLS, YYNGEE. CDR3 length: 17 amino acids. The CDR3 region is CASSEAPHIEAREGYTF. The CDR3 nucleotides are TGTGCCAGCAGCGAGGCCCCCCACATCGAGGCGAGAGAAGGCTACACCTTC.

To note about this clone: One end of the junction varies from germline; a read error may be responsible. J is TRBJ2-7 and V is TRBV6-5; D possibly corresponds to TRBD2 (6 bases). The CDR3 has 14 amino acids. The germline V gene encodes CDR1 MNHEY and CDR2 SVGAGI. The CDR3 nucleotides are TGTGCCAGCACTTACGGGACTTGGTCCTACGAGCAGTACTTC. Protein sequence: CASTYGTWSYEQYF.

This rearrangement joins TRBV7-2 to TRBJ1-2, with 10 nucleotides matching TRBD1. The CDR3 is made up of 16 amino acids. V gave up 5 bases and J gave up 4 bases; unmatched junction bases: 10. The germline CDR1 and CDR2 sequences are SGHTA and FQGNSA. CDR3 bases: TGTGCCAGCAGCCGGACAGGGGGAATGGAGGGCTATGGCTACACCTTC. Translated: CASSRTGGMEGYGYTF.

The chain couples TRBV27 to TRBJ1-1, with 11 bases fitting TRBD1. Germline V gene data show CDR1 as MNHEY and CDR2 as SMNVEV (reference sequence). After removal of 5 bases from V and 3 bases from J, the junction contained 8 bases not matched to a gene. CDR3 length: 16 amino acids. In DNA form, the CDR3 reads TGTGCCAGCAGTCCATGGGACAGGGGGATTGACACTGAAGCTTTCTTT. Translating gives CASSPWDRGIDTEAFF.

V gene TRBV5-4 combines with J gene TRBJ2-7; the D gene is possibly TRBD1 (5 bases). V shed 4 bases and J shed 4 bases, with 9 bases lying between them. Looked up from germline, CDR1 is SGHNT and CDR2 is YYREEE (reference sequence). The CDR3 covers 12 residues. CDR3 bases: TGTGCCAGCAGCACCCAGGGTTACGAGCAGTACTTC. Its protein product is CASSTQGYEQYF.

Concerning this clone: Other DNA variants within this sample encode the same CDR3. This sequence joins TRBV19 and TRBJ1-2; weak D call: TRBD1 (5 bases). The CDR3 loop spans 13 amino acids. Trimming pared 1 base from V and 4 bases from J, leaving 7 bases between. The germline CDR1 and CDR2 sequences are LNHDA and SQIVND (reference sequence). The CDR3 DNA sequence: TGTGCCAGTAGTATAGGACAGATCTATGGCTACACCTTC. Protein product: CASSIGQIYGYTF.

The chain couples TRBV5-8 to TRBJ2-1, with D perhaps matching TRBD1 (6 bases). Germline V lookup: CDR1 SGHTS, CDR2 YDEGEE. The CDR3 totals 12 residues. V lost 5 bases to trimming and J lost 3 bases, with 6 bases between them. The CDR3 loop is CASRDSYNEQFF. CDR3 sequence (DNA): TGTGCCAGCAGGGACAGCTACAATGAGCAGTTCTTC.

The V and J genes are TRBV5-1 and TRBJ2-5, with a possible D match to TRBD1 (5 bases). The ends were cut back, 0 bases at V and 4 bases at J, with 13 bases in the middle. CDR1 and CDR2 (germline): SGHRS, YFSETQ. The length of the CDR3 is 15 residues. CDR3 loop: CASSLAGYGAETQYF. The CDR3 nucleotides are TGCGCCAGCAGCTTGGCCGGGTATGGGGCAGAGACCCAGTACTTC.

This chain connects TRBV7-9 to TRBJ1-1; maybe TRBD1 (5 bases). From germline, CDR1 is SEHNR and CDR2 FQNEAQ (reference sequence). The CDR3 extends over 16 amino acids. Trimming removed 2 bases at V and 3 bases at J, with 16 bases between. The CDR3 loop is CASSLWSGGGDTEAFF. The DNA for the CDR3 is TGTGCCAGCAGCTTATGGAGCGGGGGAGGAGACACTGAAGCTTTCTTT.

This chain connects TRBV7-9 to TRBJ2-2, with TRBD1 matching 7 bases. The germline CDR1 and CDR2 sequences are SEHNR and FQNEAQ (reference sequence). This CDR3 is 14 amino acids long. J gave up 7 bases and V 2 bases, and 4 bases lay outside the gene matches. The CDR3 sequence: CASSLTGDGGELFF. CDR3 bases: TGTGCCAGCAGCTTAACAGGGGACGGCGGGGAGCTGTTTTTT.

V usage is TRBV6-5 and J usage is TRBJ1-5, with a possible D match to TRBD1 (5 bases). With 5 bases removed from V and 4 bases from J, the gap between germline ends came to 12 bases. Germline loops: CDR1 MNHEY, CDR2 SVGAGI. The CDR3 sequence is 14 residues long. Written as DNA, the CDR3 is TGTGCCAGCAGTAATTCCGGGGGAAATCAGCCCCAGCATTTT. Protein sequence: CASSNSGGNQPQHF.

The chain couples TRBV28 to TRBJ1-4, with 9 bases that match TRBD1. CDR3 length: 15 amino acids. Looked up from germline, CDR1 is MDHEN and CDR2 is SYDVKM. Unmatched junction bases numbered 9, after V lost 5 bases and J lost 8 bases. CDR3: CASSPGTGGGEKLFF. CDR3 nucleotides: TGTGCCAGCAGTCCGGGTACAGGGGGCGGGGAAAAACTGTTTTTT. The entire variable domain, with the rest obtained from reference TRBV28 and TRBJ1-4, is as follows: DVKVTQSSRYLVKRTGEKVFLECVQDMDHENMFWYRQDPGLGLRLIYFSYDVKMKEKGDIPEGYSVSREKKERFSLILESASTNQTSMYLCASSPGTGGGEKLFFGSGTQLSVL.

The chain carries TRBV28 and TRBJ2-2; TRBD2 is a possible D gene (5 bases). The germline V gene encodes CDR1 MDHEN and CDR2 SYDVKM. CDR3 length: 17 residues. V lost 6 bases to trimming and J lost 4 bases, with 21 bases between them. CDR3 sequence: CASRPGRGRKSTGELFF. The CDR3 region has the DNA TGTGCCAGCAGACCCGGAAGAGGGCGCAAAAGCACCGGGGAGCTGTTTTTT.

The V call is TRBV28, the J call TRBJ2-1; tentative D call: TRBD2 (6 bases). This CDR3 region has 16 residues. Deletions cut 2 bases from V and 2 bases from J, with 13 bases between. CDR1 is MDHEN and CDR2 is SYDVKM in the germline V gene. The CDR3 spells CASSLDIAAPYNEQFF. DNA for the CDR3: TGTGCCAGCAGTTTAGACATAGCGGCCCCCTACAATGAGCAGTTCTTC.

Comments on this clone: Other DNA sequences in this specimen translate into the identical CDR3. The chain has TRBV7-9 and TRBJ1-1; D not certain. Germline CDR1 and CDR2: SEHNR and FQNEAQ (reference sequence). This CDR3 has 13 amino acids. The V gene lost 5 bases and the J gene lost 0 bases, with 7 bases spanning the gap. The CDR3 loop is CASSVTVNTEAFF. The CDR3 DNA is TGTGCCAGCAGCGTTACAGTGAACACTGAAGCTTTCTTT.

This chain uses TRBV3-1 (or the pseudogene TRBV3-2) with TRBJ1-3; no clear D gene. V lost 4 bases to trimming and J lost 0 bases, with 16 bases between them. CDR1 and CDR2 (germline): LGHDT, YNNKEL (reference sequence). CDR3 length: 17 residues. The DNA of the CDR3 is TGTGCCAGCAGCCCTTGGTGGGAGGGCCCCTCTGGAAACACCATATATTTT. Translation gives CASSPWWEGPSGNTIYF.

V is TRBV28 and J is TRBJ1-2, with TRBD1 identical over 7 bases. The CDR3 is made up of 12 amino acids. The junction had 7 bases not matched to a gene; V was cut back by 5 bases and J by 10 bases. Germline V gene data show CDR1 as MDHEN and CDR2 as SYDVKM. DNA for the CDR3: TGTGCCAGCAGTCTAGGAGGGGGCGTCTACACCTTC. It yields the protein CASSLGGGVYTF.

The chain combines TRBV19 with TRBJ2-7, with TRBD2 as a possible D gene (5 bases). The length of the CDR3 is 13 residues. Germline-derived CDR1 and CDR2 are LNHDA and SQIVND (reference sequence). V was shortened by 5 bases and J by 2 bases, with 10 bases between the two germline ends. CDR3 DNA sequence: TGTGCCAGTAGTGCTAGCTCTACCTACGAGCAGTACTTC. It translates to CASSASSTYEQYF.

This sequence joins TRBV7-2 and TRBJ2-2; TRBD2 might be the D (6 bases). CDR1 and CDR2 (germline): SGHTA, FQGNSA. The length of the CDR3 is 17 residues. Trimming took 5 bases from V and 4 from J, leaving 20 bases between them. CDR3 nucleotides: TGTGCCAGCAGCCGGGATTTTAAACTAGCAGTCACCGGGGAGCTGTTTTTT. It is translated as CASSRDFKLAVTGELFF. Full variable domain (rest looked up from reference TRBV7-2 and TRBJ2-2): GAGVSQSPSNKVTEKGKDVELRCDPISGHTALYWYRQSLGQGLEFLIYFQGNSAPDKSGLPSDRFSAERTGGSVSTLTIQRTQQEDSAVYLCASSRDFKLAVTGELFFGEGSRLTVL.